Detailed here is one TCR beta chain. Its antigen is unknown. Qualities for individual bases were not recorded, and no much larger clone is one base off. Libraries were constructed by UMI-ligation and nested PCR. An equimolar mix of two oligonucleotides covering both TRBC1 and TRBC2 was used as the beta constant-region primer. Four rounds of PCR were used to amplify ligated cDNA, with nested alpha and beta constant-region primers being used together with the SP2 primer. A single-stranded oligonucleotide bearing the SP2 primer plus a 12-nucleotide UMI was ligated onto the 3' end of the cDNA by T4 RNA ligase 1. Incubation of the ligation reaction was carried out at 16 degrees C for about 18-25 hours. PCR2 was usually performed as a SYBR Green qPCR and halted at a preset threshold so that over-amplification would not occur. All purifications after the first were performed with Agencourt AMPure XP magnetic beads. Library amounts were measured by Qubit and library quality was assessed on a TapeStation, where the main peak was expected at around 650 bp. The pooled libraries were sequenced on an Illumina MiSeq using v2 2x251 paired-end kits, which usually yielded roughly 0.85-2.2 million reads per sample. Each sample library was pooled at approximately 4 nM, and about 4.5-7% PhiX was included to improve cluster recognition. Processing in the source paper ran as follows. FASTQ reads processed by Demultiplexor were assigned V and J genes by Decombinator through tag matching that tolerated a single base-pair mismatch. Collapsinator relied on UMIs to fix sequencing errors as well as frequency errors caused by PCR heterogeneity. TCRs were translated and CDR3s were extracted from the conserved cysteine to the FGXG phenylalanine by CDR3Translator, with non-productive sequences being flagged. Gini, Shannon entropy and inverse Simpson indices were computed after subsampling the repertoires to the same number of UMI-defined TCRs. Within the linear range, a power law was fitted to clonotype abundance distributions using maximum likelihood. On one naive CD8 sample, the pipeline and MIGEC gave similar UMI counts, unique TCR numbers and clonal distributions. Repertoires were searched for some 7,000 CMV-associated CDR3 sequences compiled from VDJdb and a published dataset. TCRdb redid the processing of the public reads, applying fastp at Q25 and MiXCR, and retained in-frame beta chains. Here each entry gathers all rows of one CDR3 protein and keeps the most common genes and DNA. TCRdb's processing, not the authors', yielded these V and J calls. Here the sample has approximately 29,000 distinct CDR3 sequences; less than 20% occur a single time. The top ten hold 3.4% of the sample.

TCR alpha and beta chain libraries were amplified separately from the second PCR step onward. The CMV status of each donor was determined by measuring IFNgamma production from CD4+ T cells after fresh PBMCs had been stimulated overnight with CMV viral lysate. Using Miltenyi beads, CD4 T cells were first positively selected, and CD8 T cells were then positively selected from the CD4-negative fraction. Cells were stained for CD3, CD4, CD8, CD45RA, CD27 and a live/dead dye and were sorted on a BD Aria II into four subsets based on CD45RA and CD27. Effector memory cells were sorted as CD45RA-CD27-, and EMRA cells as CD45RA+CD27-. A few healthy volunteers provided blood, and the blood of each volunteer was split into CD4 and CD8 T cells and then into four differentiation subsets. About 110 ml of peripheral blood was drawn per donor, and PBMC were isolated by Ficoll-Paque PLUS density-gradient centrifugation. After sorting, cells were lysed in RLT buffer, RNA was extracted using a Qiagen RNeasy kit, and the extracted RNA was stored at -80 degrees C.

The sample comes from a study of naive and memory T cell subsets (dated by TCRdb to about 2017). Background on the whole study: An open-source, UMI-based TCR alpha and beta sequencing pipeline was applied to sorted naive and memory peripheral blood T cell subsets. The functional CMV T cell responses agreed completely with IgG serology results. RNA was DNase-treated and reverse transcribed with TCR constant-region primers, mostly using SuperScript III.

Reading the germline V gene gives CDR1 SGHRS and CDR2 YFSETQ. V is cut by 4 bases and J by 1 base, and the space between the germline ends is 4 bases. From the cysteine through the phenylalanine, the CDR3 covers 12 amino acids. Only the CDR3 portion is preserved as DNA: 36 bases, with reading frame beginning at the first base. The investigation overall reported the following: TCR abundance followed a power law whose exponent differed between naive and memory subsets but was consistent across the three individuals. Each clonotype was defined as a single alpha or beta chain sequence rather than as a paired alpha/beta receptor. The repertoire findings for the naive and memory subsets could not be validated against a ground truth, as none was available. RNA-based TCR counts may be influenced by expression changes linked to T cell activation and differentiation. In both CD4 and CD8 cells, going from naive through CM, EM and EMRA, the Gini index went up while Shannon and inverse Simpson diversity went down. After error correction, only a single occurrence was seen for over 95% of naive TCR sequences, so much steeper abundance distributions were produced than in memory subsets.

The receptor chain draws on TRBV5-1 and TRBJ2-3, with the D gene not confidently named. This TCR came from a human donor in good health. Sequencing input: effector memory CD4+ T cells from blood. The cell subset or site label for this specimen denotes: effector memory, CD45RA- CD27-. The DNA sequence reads TGCGCCAGCAGCACGGGCACAGATACGCAGTATTTT. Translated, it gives CASSTGTDTQYF.